This T cell receptor (beta chain) is from a study of radiotherapy plus CTLA-4 blockade in lung cancer. Study-level background: Objective responses were observed in 18% of patients, and disease control was achieved by about 30%.

Details on this clone: The antigen remains unidentified.

The study, taken as a whole, reports: After treatment with radiotherapy plus ipilimumab, TCR clones that came from the tumor expanded in blood. Early shifts in blood T cell clones, with interferon-beta, reportedly predicted response best.

Assay: immunoSEQ multiplex PCR; the TCRdb copy retains only in-frame clones and omits some. The sample has roughly 90,000 clones; around 88% are singletons. Focal radiation plus CTLA-4 blockade with ipilimumab was administered to patients who had chemo-refractory metastatic non-small-cell lung cancer. V gave up 0 bases and J gave up 8 bases, with 13 bases separating them. Germline V lookup: CDR1 MNHEY, CDR2 SVGAGI. The CDR3 has 14 amino acids. Material: peripheral blood, obtained from a patient treated with radiotherapy plus ipilimumab. The chain combines TRBV6-5 with TRBJ2-5; D ambiguous. The clonotype originates from a human donor with non-small cell lung cancer that progressed on radiotherapy plus ipilimumab. CDR3 protein: CASSYSASSGTQYF. In nucleotides, the CDR3 is TGTGCCAGCAGTTACTCGGCCAGCTCGGGTACCCAGTACTTC.